This TCR beta chain was recorded in a study of shared clonotypes between healthy human individuals. Trimming took 6 bases from V and 5 from J, leaving 15 bases between them. Germline CDR1 reads SNHLY; CDR2 reads FYNNEI. The CDR3 runs 14 residues. Sequenced by immunoSEQ multiplex PCR; TCRdb stores in-frame clones only, minus some. The sample comprises approximately 1,000,000 clones, about 84% of which are singletons, and about 0.52% rests with the top ten. Input material: memory CD4+ T cells from PBMCs. The subset is: CD45RA-negative fraction. The receptor was isolated from a man aged 18-30 years in good health. Some clones in this sample may be carry-over from other donors' samples. The V and J genes are TRBV2 and TRBJ2-3; TRBD1 is a possible D gene (5 bases). The CDR3 spells CASSAYLGVDTQYF. CDR3 sequence (DNA): TGTGCCAGCAGCGCCTATTTAGGGGTAGATACGCAGTATTTT. Looking up the rest from reference TRBV2 and TRBJ2-3 gives the full variable domain: EPEVTQTPSHQVTQMGQEVILRCVPISNHLYFYWYRQILGQKVEFLVSFYNNEISEKSEIFDDQFSVERPDGSNFTLKIRSTKLEDSAMYFCASSAYLGVDTQYFGPGTRLTVL.